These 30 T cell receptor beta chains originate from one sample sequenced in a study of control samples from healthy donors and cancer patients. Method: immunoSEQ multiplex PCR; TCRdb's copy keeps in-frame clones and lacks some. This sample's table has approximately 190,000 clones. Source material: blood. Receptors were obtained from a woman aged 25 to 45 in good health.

The CDR3 coding sequence is TGTGCCAGTGGCCGAAACTCCTATAATTCACCCCTCCACTTT. Amino acid sequence: CASGRNSYNSPLHF. This chain uses TRBV28 with TRBJ1-6, with D hard to call. This CDR3 has 14 amino acids. Germline loops: CDR1 MDHEN, CDR2 SYDVKM. The V and J ends lost 9 bases and 0 bases respectively, with 9 bases between them.

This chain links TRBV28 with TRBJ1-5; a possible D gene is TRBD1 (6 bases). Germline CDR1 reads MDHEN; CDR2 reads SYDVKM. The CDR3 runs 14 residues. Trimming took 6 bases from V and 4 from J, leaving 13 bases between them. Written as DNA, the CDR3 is TGTGCCAGCAGCACCCAAGGGGGTAATCAGCCCCAGCATTTT. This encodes CASSTQGGNQPQHF. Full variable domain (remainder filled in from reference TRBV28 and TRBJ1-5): DVKVTQSSRYLVKRTGEKVFLECVQDMDHENMFWYRQDPGLGLRLIYFSYDVKMKEKGDIPEGYSVSREKKERFSLILESASTNQTSMYLCASSTQGGNQPQHFGDGTRLSIL.

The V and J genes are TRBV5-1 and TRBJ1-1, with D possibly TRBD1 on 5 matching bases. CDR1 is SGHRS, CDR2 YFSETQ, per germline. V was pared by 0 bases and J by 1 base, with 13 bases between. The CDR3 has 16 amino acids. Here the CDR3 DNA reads TGCGCCAGCAGCTTGGCCGGGGGGACGAGGAACACTGAAGCTTTCTTT. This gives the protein CASSLAGGTRNTEAFF.

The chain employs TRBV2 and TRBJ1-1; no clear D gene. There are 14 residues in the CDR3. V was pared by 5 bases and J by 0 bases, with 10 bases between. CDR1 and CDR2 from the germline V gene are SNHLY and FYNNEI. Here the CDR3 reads CASSWLKMNTEAFF. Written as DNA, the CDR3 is TGTGCCAGCAGTTGGTTAAAGATGAACACTGAAGCTTTCTTT.

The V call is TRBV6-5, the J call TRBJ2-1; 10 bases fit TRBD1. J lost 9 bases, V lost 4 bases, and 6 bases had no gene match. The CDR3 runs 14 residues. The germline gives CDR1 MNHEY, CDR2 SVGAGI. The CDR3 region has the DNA TGTGCCAGCAGTTCGGGACAGGGGAGGGGTGAGCAGTTCTTC. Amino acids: CASSSGQGRGEQFF.

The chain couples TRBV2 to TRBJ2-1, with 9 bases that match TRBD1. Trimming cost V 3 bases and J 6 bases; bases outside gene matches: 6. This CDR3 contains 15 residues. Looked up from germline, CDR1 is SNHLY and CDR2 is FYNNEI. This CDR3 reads CASSDTGQGFNEQFF. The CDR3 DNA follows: TGTGCCAGCAGTGATACGGGACAGGGTTTCAATGAGCAGTTCTTC.

As DNA, the CDR3 is TGTGCCAGCAGTTACATTGGCCGCGAGCAGTACTTC. Translating it yields CASSYIGREQYF. V gene TRBV6-5 combines with J gene TRBJ2-7; D is ambiguous. Per the germline V gene, CDR1 is MNHEY and CDR2 is SVGAGI. CDR3 size: 12 residues. Trimming left V 2 bases short and J 6 bases short, with 8 bases between.

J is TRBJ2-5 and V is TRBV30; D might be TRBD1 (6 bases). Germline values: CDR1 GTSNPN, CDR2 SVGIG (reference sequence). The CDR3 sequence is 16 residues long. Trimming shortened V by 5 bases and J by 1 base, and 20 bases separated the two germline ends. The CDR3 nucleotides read TGTGCCTGGGCACTACAGGGAAGGCAGTTCCAAGAGACCCAGTACTTC. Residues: CAWALQGRQFQETQYF.

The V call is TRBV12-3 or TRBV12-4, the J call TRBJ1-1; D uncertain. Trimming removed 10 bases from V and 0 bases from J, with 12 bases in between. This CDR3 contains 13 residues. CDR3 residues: CATNYGVNTEAFF. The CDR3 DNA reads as TGTGCCACCAACTACGGAGTGAACACTGAAGCTTTCTTT.

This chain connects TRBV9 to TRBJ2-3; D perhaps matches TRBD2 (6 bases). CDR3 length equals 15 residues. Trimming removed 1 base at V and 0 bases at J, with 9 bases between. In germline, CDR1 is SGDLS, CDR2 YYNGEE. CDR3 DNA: TGTGCCAGCAGCGTAAGTGGGGGGAGCACAGATACGCAGTATTTT. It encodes CASSVSGGSTDTQYF.

CDR3 coding DNA: TGCAGTGCTAGTAGTGGAGGGACAGGTAGCAACACCATATATTTT. Translating it yields CSASSGGTGSNTIYF. The rearrangement joins TRBV20-1 to TRBJ1-3; the match to TRBD1 covers 8 bases. V shed 3 bases, J shed 7 bases, and the junction held 11 bases outside the gene matches. The CDR3 runs to 15 residues. CDR1 is DFQATT, CDR2 SNEGSKA, per germline (reference sequence).

In DNA form, the CDR3 reads TGTGCCAGCAGCTTCCGCCGGGACAGCTTAAACCCTAACTATGGCTACACCTTC. It codes for CASSFRRDSLNPNYGYTF. The V and J genes are TRBV5-4 and TRBJ1-2, with 7 bases aligning to TRBD1. Germline CDR1 and CDR2: SGHNT and YYREEE (reference sequence). The length of the CDR3 is 18 residues. With 2 bases clipped from V and 0 bases from J, the junction kept 13 bases outside the gene matches.

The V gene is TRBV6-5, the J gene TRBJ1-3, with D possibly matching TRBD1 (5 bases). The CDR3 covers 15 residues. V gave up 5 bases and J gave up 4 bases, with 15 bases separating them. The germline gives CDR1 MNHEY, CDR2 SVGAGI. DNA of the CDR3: TGTGCCAGCAGTCAGGGATTTGGTGCGGGAAACACCATATATTTT. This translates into CASSQGFGAGNTIYF.

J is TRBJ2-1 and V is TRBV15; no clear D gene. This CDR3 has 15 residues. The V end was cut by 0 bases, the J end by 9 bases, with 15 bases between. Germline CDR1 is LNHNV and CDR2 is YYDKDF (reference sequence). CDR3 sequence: CATSRDPRSSLEQFF. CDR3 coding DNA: TGTGCCACCAGCAGAGATCCGAGGTCTTCCCTTGAGCAGTTCTTC.

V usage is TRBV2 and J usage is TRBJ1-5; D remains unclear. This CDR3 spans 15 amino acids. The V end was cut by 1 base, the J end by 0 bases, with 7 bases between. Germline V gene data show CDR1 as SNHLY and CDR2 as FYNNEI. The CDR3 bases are TGTGCCAGCAGTGAAGGGTCAGCTAGCAATCAGCCCCAGCATTTT. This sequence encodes CASSEGSASNQPQHF.

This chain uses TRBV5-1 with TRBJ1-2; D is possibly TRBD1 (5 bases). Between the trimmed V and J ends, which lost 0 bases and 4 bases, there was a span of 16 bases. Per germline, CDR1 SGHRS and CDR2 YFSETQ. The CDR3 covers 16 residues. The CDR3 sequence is CASSLGVQGLSYGYTF. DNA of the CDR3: TGCGCCAGCAGCTTGGGGGTCCAGGGCCTCTCCTATGGCTACACCTTC.

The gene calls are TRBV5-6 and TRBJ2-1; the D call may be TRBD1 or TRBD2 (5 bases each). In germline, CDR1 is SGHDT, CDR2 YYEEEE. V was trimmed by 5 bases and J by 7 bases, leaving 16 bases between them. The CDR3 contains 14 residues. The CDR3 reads CASRGVARWNEQFF. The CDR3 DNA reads TGTGCCAGCAGGGGGGTGGCTCGATGGAATGAGCAGTTCTTC.

CDR3 sequence (DNA): TGTGCCAGCAGGCGAGGGGGGGGCACTGAAGCTTTCTTT. This codes for CASRRGGGTEAFF. The rearrangement joins TRBV6-5 to TRBJ1-1; the D gene is possibly TRBD1 (6 bases). Per the germline V gene, CDR1 is MNHEY and CDR2 is SVGAGI. This CDR3 is 13 amino acids long. The ends were cut back, 6 bases at V and 4 bases at J, with 12 bases in the middle.

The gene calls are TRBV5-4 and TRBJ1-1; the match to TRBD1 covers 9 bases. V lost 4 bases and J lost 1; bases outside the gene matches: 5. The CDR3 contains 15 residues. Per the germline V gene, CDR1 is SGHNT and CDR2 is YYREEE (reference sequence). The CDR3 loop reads CASSPTTGGNTEAFF. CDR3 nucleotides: TGTGCCAGCAGCCCTACGACAGGGGGGAACACTGAAGCTTTCTTT.

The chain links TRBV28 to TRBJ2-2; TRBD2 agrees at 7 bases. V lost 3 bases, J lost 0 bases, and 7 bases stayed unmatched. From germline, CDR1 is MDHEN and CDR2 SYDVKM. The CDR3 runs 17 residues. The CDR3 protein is CASSLAGAGANTGELFF. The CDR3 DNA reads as TGTGCCAGCAGTTTGGCGGGCGCGGGGGCGAACACCGGGGAGCTGTTTTTT.

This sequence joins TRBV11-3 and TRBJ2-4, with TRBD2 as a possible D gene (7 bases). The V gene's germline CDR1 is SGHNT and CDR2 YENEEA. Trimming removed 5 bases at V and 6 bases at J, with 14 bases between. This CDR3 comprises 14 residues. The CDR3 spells CASSPRGGGNIQYF. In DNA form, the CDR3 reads TGTGCCAGCAGCCCCCGAGGGGGGGGAAACATTCAGTACTTC.

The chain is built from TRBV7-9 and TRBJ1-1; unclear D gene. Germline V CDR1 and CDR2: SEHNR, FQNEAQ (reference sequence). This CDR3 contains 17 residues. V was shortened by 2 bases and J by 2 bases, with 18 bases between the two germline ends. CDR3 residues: CASSLIPGSETNTEAFF. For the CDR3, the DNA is TGTGCCAGCAGCTTAATCCCCGGTTCGGAGACAAACACTGAAGCTTTCTTT.

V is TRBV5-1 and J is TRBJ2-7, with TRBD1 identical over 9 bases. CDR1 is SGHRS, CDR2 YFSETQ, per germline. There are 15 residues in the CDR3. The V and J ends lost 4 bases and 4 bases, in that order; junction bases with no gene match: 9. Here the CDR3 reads CASSPTGGAGYEQYF. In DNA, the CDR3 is TGCGCCAGCAGCCCAACAGGGGGCGCGGGTTACGAGCAGTACTTC.

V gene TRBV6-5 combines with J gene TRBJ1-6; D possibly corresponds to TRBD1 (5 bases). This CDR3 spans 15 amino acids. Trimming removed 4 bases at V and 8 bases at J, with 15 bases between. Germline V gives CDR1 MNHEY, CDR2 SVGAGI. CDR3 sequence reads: CASSSDSSAYSPLHF. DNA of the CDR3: TGTGCCAGCAGTTCCGACAGTTCAGCTTATTCACCCCTCCACTTT.

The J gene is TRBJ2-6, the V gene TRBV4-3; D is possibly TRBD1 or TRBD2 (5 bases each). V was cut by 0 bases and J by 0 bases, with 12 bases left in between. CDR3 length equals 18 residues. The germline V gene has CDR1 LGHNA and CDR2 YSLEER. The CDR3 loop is CASSQERGSASGANVLTF. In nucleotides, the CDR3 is TGCGCCAGCAGCCAAGAGAGGGGCAGTGCCTCTGGGGCCAACGTCCTGACTTTC.

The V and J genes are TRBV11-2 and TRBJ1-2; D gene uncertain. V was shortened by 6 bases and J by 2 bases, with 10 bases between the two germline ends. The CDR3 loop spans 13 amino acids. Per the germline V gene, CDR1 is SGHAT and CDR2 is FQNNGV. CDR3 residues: CASRPLGNYGYTF. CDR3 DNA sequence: TGTGCCAGCAGGCCGCTGGGGAACTATGGCTACACCTTC.

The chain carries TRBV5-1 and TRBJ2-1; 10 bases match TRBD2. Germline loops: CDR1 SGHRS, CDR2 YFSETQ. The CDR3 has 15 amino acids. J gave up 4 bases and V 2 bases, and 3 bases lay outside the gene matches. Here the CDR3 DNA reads TGCGCCAGCAGCTTAAGCGGGGGGGATTACAATGAGCAGTTCTTC. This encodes CASSLSGGDYNEQFF.

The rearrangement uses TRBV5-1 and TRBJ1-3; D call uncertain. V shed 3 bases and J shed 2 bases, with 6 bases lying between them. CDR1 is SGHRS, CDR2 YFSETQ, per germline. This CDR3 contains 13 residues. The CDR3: CASSSTPGNTIYF. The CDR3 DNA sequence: TGCGCCAGCAGCTCAACACCTGGAAACACCATATATTTT.

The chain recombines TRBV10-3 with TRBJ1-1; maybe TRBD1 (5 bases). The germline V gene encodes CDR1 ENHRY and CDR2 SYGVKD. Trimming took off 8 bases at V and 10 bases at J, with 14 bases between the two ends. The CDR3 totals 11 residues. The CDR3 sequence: CAIGPWGGAFF. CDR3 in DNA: TGTGCCATCGGACCTTGGGGGGGAGCTTTCTTT.

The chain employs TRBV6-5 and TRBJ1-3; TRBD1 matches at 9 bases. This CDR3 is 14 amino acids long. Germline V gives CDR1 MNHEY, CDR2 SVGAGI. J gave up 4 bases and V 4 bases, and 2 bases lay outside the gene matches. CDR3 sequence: CASSWGQGGNTIYF. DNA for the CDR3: TGTGCCAGCAGTTGGGGACAGGGCGGAAACACCATATATTTT.